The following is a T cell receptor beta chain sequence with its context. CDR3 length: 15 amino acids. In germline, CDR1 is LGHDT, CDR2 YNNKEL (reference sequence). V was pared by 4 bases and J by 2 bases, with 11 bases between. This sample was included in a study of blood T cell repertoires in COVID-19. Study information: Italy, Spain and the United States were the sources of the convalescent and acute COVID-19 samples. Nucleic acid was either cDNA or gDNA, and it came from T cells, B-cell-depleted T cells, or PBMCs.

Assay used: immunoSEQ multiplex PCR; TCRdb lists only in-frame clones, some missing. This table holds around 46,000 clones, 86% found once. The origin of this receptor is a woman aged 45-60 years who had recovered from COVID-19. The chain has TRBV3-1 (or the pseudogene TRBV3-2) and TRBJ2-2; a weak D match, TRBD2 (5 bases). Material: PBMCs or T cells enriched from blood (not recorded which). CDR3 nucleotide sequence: TGTGCCAGCAGCCCATCAACTAGTAACACCGGGGAGCTGTTTTTT. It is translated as CASSPSTSNTGELFF.